Below, 14 T cell receptor beta chains from the same sample are listed, as sequenced in a study of shared clonotypes between healthy human individuals. The data were produced by immunoSEQ multiplex PCR, yet TCRdb's version contains in-frame clones alone and is incomplete. The sample holds under 200,000 clones, approximately 92% seen once. Specimen: naive CD4+ T cells sorted from blood. The subset denotes: CD45RA+ positively selected. The receptors come from a woman in her 30s in good health.

This clone showed up just a few times. This rearrangement joins TRBV28 to TRBJ2-7; 10 nucleotides agree with TRBD1. After removal of 6 bases from V and 4 bases from J, the junction contained 6 bases not matched to a gene. The CDR3 length is 14 residues. CDR1 MDHEN and CDR2 SYDVKM come from the germline V gene. CDR3 region: CASRVGQGVYEQYF. In nucleotides, the CDR3 is TGTGCCAGCAGGGTCGGACAGGGGGTTTACGAGCAGTACTTC.

The chain uses TRBV30 and TRBJ2-1; D unclear. V lost 7 bases and J 6 bases, leaving 16 bases between the germline ends. Germline CDR1 GTSNPN, CDR2 SVGIG (reference sequence). The CDR3 totals 13 residues. CDR3 DNA sequence: TGTGCCTCCGGGCCCTCGCCTAGCAATGAGCAGTTCTTC. This codes for CASGPSPSNEQFF.

This chain uses TRBV5-4 with TRBJ1-1; unclear D gene. Trimming took 2 bases from V and 0 from J, leaving 8 bases between them. Germline V lookup: CDR1 SGHNT, CDR2 YYREEE (reference sequence). The CDR3 loop spans 14 amino acids. The CDR3 nucleotides are TGTGCCAGCAGCTTTGGGCAGTTGAACACTGAAGCTTTCTTT. Its translation: CASSFGQLNTEAFF.

The chain uses TRBV11-3 and TRBJ2-5, with 8 bases identical to TRBD1. The last part of the DNA fits TRBJ2-7 better; the J call may be wrong. This CDR3 has 15 amino acids. Per the germline V gene, CDR1 is SGHNT and CDR2 is YENEEA. The CDR3 is CASSERTGNFHEQYF. The CDR3 DNA sequence: TGTGCCAGCAGCGAAAGGACAGGGAATTTTCACGAGCAGTACTTC.

This sequence joins TRBV15 and TRBJ2-7, with a tentative D call TRBD2 (5 bases). Trimming shortened V by 3 bases and J by 2 bases, and 8 bases separated the two germline ends. Germline V gene lookup returns CDR1 LNHNV and CDR2 YYDKDF (reference sequence). The CDR3 consists of 13 residues. The CDR3: CATSSPGTYEQYF. For the CDR3, the DNA is TGTGCCACCAGCAGCCCGGGGACCTACGAGCAGTACTTC. Together with reference TRBV15 and TRBJ2-7, the CDR3 gives the full variable domain: DAMVIQNPRYQVTQFGKPVTLSCSQTLNHNVMYWYQQKSSQAPKLLFHYYDKDFNNEADTPDNFQSRRPNTSFCFLDIRSPGLGDTAMYLCATSSPGTYEQYFGPGTRLTVT.

The sample holds one count of this clone. The chain links TRBV11-2 to TRBJ2-7; 10 positions match TRBD1. The CDR3 runs to 14 residues. The junction had 5 bases not matched to a gene; V was cut back by 4 bases and J by 5 bases. Germline CDR1 SGHAT, CDR2 FQNNGV. The chain's CDR3 is CASSSGQGRHEQYF. DNA of the CDR3: TGTGCCAGCAGCTCGGGACAGGGGCGACACGAGCAGTACTTC. Combining the CDR3 with reference TRBV11-2 and TRBJ2-7 gives the whole variable domain EAGVAQSPRYKIIEKRQSVAFWCNPISGHATLYWYQQILGQGPKLLIQFQNNGVVDDSQLPKDRFSAERLKGVDSTLKIQPAKLEDSAVYLCASSSGQGRHEQYFGPGTRLTVT.

CDR3 DNA sequence: TGTGCCAGCAGCTTAGTAAACTCCTACGAGCAGTACTTC. This codes for CASSLVNSYEQYF. The genes are TRBV7-2 and TRBJ2-7; D uncertain. The CDR3 is 13 residues long. Germline V gene data show CDR1 as SGHTA and CDR2 as FQGNSA. The germline V and J ends were trimmed by 1 base and 0 bases, with 4 bases remaining between them.

V gene TRBV28 combines with J gene TRBJ1-1; tentatively, D is TRBD1 (5 bases). Per the germline V gene, CDR1 is MDHEN and CDR2 is SYDVKM. The length of the CDR3 is 15 residues. Trimming took off 6 bases at V and 7 bases at J, with 21 bases between the two ends. The CDR3 nucleotides read TGTGCCAGCAGCAGTGCGGGACTGCTTACCCTTGAAGCTTTCTTT. Amino acids: CASSSAGLLTLEAFF.

In its sample, this clone was seen a few times. The rearrangement joins TRBV6-5 to TRBJ2-7; D unresolved. CDR3 size: 12 residues. V was cut by 10 bases and J by 1 base, with 11 bases left in between. CDR1 is MNHEY and CDR2 is SVGAGI in the germline V gene. CDR3 sequence reads: CAIRSPSYEQYF. The CDR3, as DNA: TGTGCCATCCGTTCCCCTTCCTACGAGCAGTACTTC.

The CDR3 DNA follows: TGCGCCAGCAGCTTGCGCGGACTAGCGGTGCCTGGGGTAGGTCGAGAGACCCAGTACTTC. This codes for CASSLRGLAVPGVGRETQYF. The V gene is TRBV5-1, the J gene TRBJ2-5; 10 bases are a match to TRBD2. Trimming took 1 base from V and 4 from J; bases not matched to a gene: 19. The CDR3 is 20 residues long. The germline CDR1 and CDR2 sequences are SGHRS and YFSETQ.

The chain is built from TRBV7-8 and TRBJ2-7; D ambiguous. The CDR3 loop spans 14 amino acids. V was trimmed by 2 bases and J by 4 bases, leaving 12 bases between them. The germline V gene encodes CDR1 SGHVS and CDR2 FQNEAQ. CDR3 nucleotides: TGTGCCAGCAGCTTACGTTGGTCCCCTTACGAGCAGTACTTC. Its protein is CASSLRWSPYEQYF.

The V gene is TRBV5-4, the J gene TRBJ2-5; D call uncertain. V was clipped by 3 bases and J by 4 bases, with 10 bases between them. Germline V CDR1 and CDR2: SGHNT, YYREEE (reference sequence). There are 13 residues in the CDR3. The CDR3 protein is CASSYPGGETQYF. The DNA of the CDR3 is TGTGCCAGCAGCTACCCGGGCGGAGAGACCCAGTACTTC. Looking up the rest from reference TRBV5-4 and TRBJ2-5 gives the full variable domain: ETGVTQSPTHLIKTRGQQVTLRCSSQSGHNTVSWYQQALGQGPQFIFQYYREEENGRGNFPPRFSGLQFPNYSSELNVNALELDDSALYLCASSYPGGETQYFGPGTRLLVL.

DNA of the CDR3: TGTGCCAGCAGCCAGAGCGGGAGTGTCGGCGAGCAGTACTTC. Translated, it gives CASSQSGSVGEQYF. This chain joins TRBV27 and TRBJ2-7, with 8 nucleotides matching TRBD2. The CDR3 contains 14 residues. Germline CDR1 and CDR2: MNHEY and SMNVEV (reference sequence). The V and J ends lost 6 bases and 6 bases, in that order; junction bases with no gene match: 10.

This rearrangement joins TRBV19 to TRBJ2-5, with unresolved D. The CDR3 extends over 14 amino acids. V gave up 5 bases and J gave up 2 bases, with 12 bases separating them. The germline V gene encodes CDR1 LNHDA and CDR2 SQIVND (reference sequence). The CDR3 is CASSENVLQETQYF. In nucleotides, the CDR3 is TGTGCCAGTAGTGAAAATGTTCTACAAGAGACCCAGTACTTC.